This TCR beta chain was found in a study of blood T cell repertoires in COVID-19. Authors' methods: Nucleated cell number was recorded as an estimate derived from reference gene primer amplification. Method: immunoSEQ multiplex PCR; TCRdb's copy keeps in-frame clones and lacks some. That table is the source of V, J and clone size, and D and trimming were worked out from the DNA. The sample shows 50,000 to 65,000 clones, less than 90% of them seen only once. V shed 7 bases and J 1 base; nucleotides not matched to a gene: 11. Germline V CDR1 and CDR2: SGHNT, YYREEE (reference sequence). The CDR3 has 18 amino acids.

The rearrangement uses TRBV5-4 and TRBJ2-3; 14 bases are a match to TRBD2. Specimen: peripheral blood. This TCR came from a man in his 60s with COVID-19, enrolled during active disease. DNA of the CDR3: TGTGCCAGCCCCGGGACTAGCGGGGGAACATGGGGCACAGATACGCAGTATTTT. This gives the protein CASPGTSGGTWGTDTQYF.